This TCR beta chain was documented in a study of CXCR3-negative and CXCR3-positive naive CD8 T cells. Broader study findings: Greater hydrophobicity was found in TRB CDR3s of CXCR3-positive naive cells than of CXCR3-negative naive cells. Much lower diversity was found in memory CD8+ cells, while both naive subsets had comparably high diversity.

To note about this clonotype: Its cognate antigen is unknown.

The TRB cDNA libraries were prepared by 5' RACE with UMI labels. TCRdb derives one entry per CDR3 protein from the 5' RACE reads, leaving out DNA. The table counts some 99,000 distinct CDR3 sequences; approximately 1.1% lies in the top ten. CDR3 length equals 15 residues. Germline V gene lookup returns CDR1 LGHNT and CDR2 FRNRAP. The origin of this receptor is a human donor in good health. Some clones in this sample may be carry-over from other donors' samples. Sample: naive CXCR3+ CD8+ T cells from blood. Subset meaning: CD45RO-CCR7+CD27+CD95- naive CD8+ T cells expressing CXCR3 (TNR3+). The chain carries TRBV12-5 and TRBJ2-1; without DNA, the TCRdb call of TRBD2 cannot be checked. The CDR3 is CASGERGATYNEQFF.